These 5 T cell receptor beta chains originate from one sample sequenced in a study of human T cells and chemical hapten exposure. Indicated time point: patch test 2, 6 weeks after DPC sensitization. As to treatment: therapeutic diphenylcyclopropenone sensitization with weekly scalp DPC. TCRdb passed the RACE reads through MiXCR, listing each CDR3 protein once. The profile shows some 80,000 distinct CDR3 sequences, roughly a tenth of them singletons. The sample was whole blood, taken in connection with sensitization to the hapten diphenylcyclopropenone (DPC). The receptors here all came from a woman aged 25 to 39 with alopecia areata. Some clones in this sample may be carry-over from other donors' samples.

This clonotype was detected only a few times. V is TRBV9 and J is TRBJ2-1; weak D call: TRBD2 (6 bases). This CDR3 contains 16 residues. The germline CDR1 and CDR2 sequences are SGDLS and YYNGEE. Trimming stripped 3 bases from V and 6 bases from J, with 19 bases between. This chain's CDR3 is CASSAGPRGRTNEQFF. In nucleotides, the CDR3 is TGTGCCAGCAGCGCGGGCCCACGGGGGAGAACCAATGAGCAGTTCTTC.

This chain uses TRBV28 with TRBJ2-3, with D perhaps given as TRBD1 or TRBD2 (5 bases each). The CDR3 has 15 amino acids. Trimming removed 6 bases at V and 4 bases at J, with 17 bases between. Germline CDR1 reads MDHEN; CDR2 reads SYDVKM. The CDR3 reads CASSPQDSHSDTQYF. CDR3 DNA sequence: TGTGCCAGCAGCCCACAGGACTCTCACTCAGATACGCAGTATTTT.

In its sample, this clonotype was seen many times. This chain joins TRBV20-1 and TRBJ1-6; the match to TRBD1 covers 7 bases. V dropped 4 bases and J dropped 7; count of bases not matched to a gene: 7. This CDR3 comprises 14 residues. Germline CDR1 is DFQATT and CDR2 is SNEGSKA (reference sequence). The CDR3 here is CSAKGARGNSPLHF. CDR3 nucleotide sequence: TGCAGTGCTAAAGGGGCCAGGGGGAATTCACCCCTCCACTTT.

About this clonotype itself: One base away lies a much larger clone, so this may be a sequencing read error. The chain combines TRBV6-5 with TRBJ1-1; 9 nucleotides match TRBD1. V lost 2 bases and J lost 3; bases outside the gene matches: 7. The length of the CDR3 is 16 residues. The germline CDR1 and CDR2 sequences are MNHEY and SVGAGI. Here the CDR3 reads CASSYPGTGPYTEAFF. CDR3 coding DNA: TGTGCCAGCAGTTACCCGGGGACAGGGCCTTACACTGAAGCTTTCTTT.

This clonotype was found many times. The CDR3 protein is CSADGGSPYGYTF. CDR3 in DNA: TGCAGCGCGGATGGTGGCAGTCCCTATGGCTACACCTTC. The V gene is TRBV29-1, the J gene TRBJ1-2, with D uncertain. Trimming took 7 bases from V and 4 from J, leaving 16 bases between them. Per the germline V gene, CDR1 is SQVTM and CDR2 is ANQGSEA. The CDR3 covers 13 residues.